This T cell receptor (beta chain) was found in a study of T cells in women clearing cervical HPV infection (dated by TCRdb to the late 2010s). The study in broad terms: The cases were 25 to 30 women with histologically confirmed HPV16-related CIN3 or worse, and 2 of those women had invasive cancers. The controls were about 26 women whose single incident HPV16 infection cleared within 12 months with no development of precancer or cancer. Blood from cases was collected at the visit where the lesion was first found, while blood from controls was collected once the infection could no longer be detected. Among cases, blood sampling came a median of about 150 days after lesion detection, with an interquartile range of roughly 80 to 220 days. Since only a few of the women had HLA typing available, the possibility that HLA type was acting as a confounder could not be ruled out. This exploratory proof-of-principle case-control study, nested within the Guanacaste HPV Natural History Study in Costa Rica, compared TCR repertoires among women with different cervical HPV16 outcomes. Cases and controls were matched on age within five years and on year of sample collection. Cases had a median age of almost 35 years compared with approximately 40 for controls, and baseline characteristics showed no significant differences between the groups. The parent cohort enrolled approximately 9,200 women aged 18 or older in Guanacaste, Costa Rica, during about 1993 to 1995 and followed them for six to eight years. Five blinded duplicates per group were added as quality controls, so that about 60 samples were obtained: 50 or so participants and some 10 replicates.

The junction shows trimming of 3 bases on V and 4 bases on J, and the gene matches do not reach 12 bases of it. Measured from the cysteine to the phenylalanine, the CDR3 is 17 residues long. Part of the CDR3 DNA is given, 42 bases translated from base 1. Taken from the germline V gene, the CDR1 and CDR2 loops are MGHRA and YSYEKL. The paper as a whole reports these results and caveats: TCR repertoire richness was significantly higher in CIN3+ cases than in controls across sequencing depths, while evenness did not differ. Whether associations preceded infection or resulted from infection could not be shown with the cross-sectional design, and effector/memory subsets and HPV-specific T cells were not isolated. Lower TRBV6-7 relative abundance was observed in cases than in controls (roughly 0.12% versus 0.15%; Bonferroni P = 0.0008). T-cell numbers per sample were unknown, so richness differences could reflect varying T-cell content rather than repertoire biology. By combining richness with V gene abundances, random forest classifiers separated cases from controls with an estimated AUC of roughly 0.84.

Every participant had a single incident cervical HPV16 infection, and prevalent HPV16 infections were excluded. Cervical HPV DNA was detected with MY09/MY11 PCR, and genotyping was done by dot-blot hybridization. About 14 mL of heparinized blood was centrifuged, after which the buffy coat was aliquoted, frozen at -30 degrees C, and then stored at -80 degrees C. QIAGEN kits were used to extract genomic DNA from the buffy coat specimens. Regarding this clone: No cognate antigen has been identified for it. The missing CDR3 end, 3 residues past where the read stops, is filled in from the germline J gene.

Using the immunoSEQ assay, multiplex PCR amplified TCR beta CDR3 regions from an average of approximately 1,200 ng of genomic DNA per sample. Primer bias was corrected in the assay by using a complete synthetic TCR repertoire to establish an amplification baseline. The amplicons were sequenced using the Illumina platform. The original methods were these. Error correction of the sequences involved clustering with frequency ratios plus a modified nearest-neighbor algorithm, after which the sequences were analyzed in the immunoSEQ Analyzer using IMGT gene definitions. At each rarefaction depth, TCR richness and evenness were averaged over 20 rarefaction repeats, and samples with fewer sequences than the depth were excluded. V, D and J gene relative abundances were compared between groups with Wilcoxon rank sum tests, applying FDR correction. In the blinded duplicates, the intraclass correlation was about 95% for TCR richness and averaged about 80% across 66 gene segments. The table was pulled from immuneACCESS by TCRdb, which kept in-frame rearrangements only. Such tables lose some clones; where checked, under half of the loss comes from unresolved V genes, and the rest has no known cause. D and trimming were read from the DNA, whereas the V and J calls and clone size are those reported in that table. The table for this sample shows under 45,000 clones. The top ten constitute approximately 1.4% of the sample.

The clonotype originates from a woman aged 18 to 75 with a cervical HPV16 infection that either progressed to CIN3+ or cleared (not recorded which). Material: blood buffy coat. The rearrangement joined TRBV4-1 to TRBJ2-7; 10 of the junction bases match TRBD1. CDR3 protein: CASSQKVPGQGKYEQYF. CDR3 bases read: TGCGCCAGCAGCCAGAAGGTACCGGGACAGGGGAAATACGAG.